The next 27 T cell receptor beta chains were all read from a single sample in a study of identical twins. Each CDR3 protein gets one entry after TCRdb re-called the 5' RACE reads with MiXCR. The sample consists of about 340,000 distinct CDR3 sequences, roughly 9% of them appearing once. The material sequenced was naive T cells sorted from blood. These receptors were collected from a woman in her 50s in good health.

In its sample, this clonotype was seen once. As DNA, the CDR3 is TGTGCCAGCAGCTTAAGGGACAAGGGCCCCTACGAGCAGTACTTC. This translates into CASSLRDKGPYEQYF. The rearrangement joins TRBV7-6 to TRBJ2-7, with D maybe TRBD1 (6 bases). The CDR3 consists of 15 residues. Deletions cut 2 bases from V and 2 bases from J, with 13 bases between. Per the germline V gene, CDR1 is SGHVS and CDR2 is FNYEAQ.

This sequence joins TRBV5-6 and TRBJ2-1; TRBD1 or TRBD2 may be the D gene (5 bases each). Germline CDR1 and CDR2: SGHDT and YYEEEE. The CDR3 consists of 16 residues. V lost 0 bases and J lost 8, with 18 bases in between. This chain's CDR3 is CASSLVGRGKIYEQFF. The CDR3 DNA is TGTGCCAGCAGCTTGGTGGGACGGGGTAAGATCTATGAGCAGTTCTTC.

The chain is built from TRBV14 and TRBJ2-1; possible D gene TRBD2, 5 bases. This CDR3 region has 20 residues. With 1 base removed from V and 3 bases from J, the gap between germline ends came to 25 bases. Germline values: CDR1 SGHDN, CDR2 FVKESK. The CDR3, as DNA: TGTGCCAGCAGCCAAGCCCCTACAGCCCCTCTACCCCGGGGCTACAATGAGCAGTTCTTC. Amino acid sequence: CASSQAPTAPLPRGYNEQFF.

This clonotype was recorded a few times. J is TRBJ2-2 and V is TRBV24-1, with D possibly being TRBD2 (5 bases). The germline V gene encodes CDR1 KGHDR and CDR2 SFDVKD. V lost 1 base and J 0 bases, leaving 14 bases between the germline ends. This CDR3 is built from 18 residues. CDR3 bases: TGTGCCACCAGTGATTTTAGAGCGGATCACGCGAACACCGGGGAGCTGTTTTTT. Translating it yields CATSDFRADHANTGELFF.

This clonotype was observed at least ten times. This chain links TRBV28 with TRBJ2-1, with D possibly being TRBD1 (6 bases). The ends were cut back, 4 bases at V and 5 bases at J, with 15 bases in the middle. Germline CDR1 reads MDHEN; CDR2 reads SYDVKM. The CDR3 is 15 amino acids. CDR3 sequence reads: CASSSAYSGDNEQFF. The CDR3 region has the DNA TGTGCCAGCAGTTCTGCATATTCAGGGGACAATGAGCAGTTCTTC.

This clonotype was counted many times. V and J are TRBV5-1 and TRBJ2-1; TRBD2 matches at 10 bases. CDR1 and CDR2 (germline): SGHRS, YFSETQ. Trimming at V came to 1 base and at J to 7 bases, leaving 14 bases not matched to a gene. This CDR3 spans 18 amino acids. The CDR3 nucleotides read TGCGCCAGCAGCTTGCCCGACGGCTCAGCGGGAGGGTTTAATGAGCAGTTCTTC. The encoded protein is CASSLPDGSAGGFNEQFF.

Only a few counts were recorded for this clonotype. V and J are TRBV25-1 and TRBJ2-3, with D unclear. This CDR3 contains 15 residues. Germline V gene lookup returns CDR1 MGHDK and CDR2 SYGVNS. Deletions cut 3 bases from V and 1 base from J, with 11 bases between. The CDR3 region is CASSEDRKRTDTQYF. The CDR3 nucleotides read TGTGCCAGCAGTGAGGACCGAAAACGCACAGATACGCAGTATTTT.

This chain connects TRBV1 to TRBJ2-4; the DNA was not used to check the table's D call, TRBD1. TRBV1 is described as a pseudogene. The CDR3 is made up of 16 amino acids. CDR3 region: CTSSPIPGRPKNIQYF. The CDR3 bases are TGCACCAGCAGCCCTATACCGGGACGGCCAAAAAACATTCAGTACTTC.

This clonotype was recorded many times. CDR3 residues: CASSLTGPLEKLFF. For the CDR3, the DNA is TGTGCCAGTAGCCTGACAGGTCCTCTCGAAAAACTGTTTTTT. The chain is built from TRBV19 and TRBJ1-4; D is possibly TRBD1 (6 bases). V was cut by 6 bases and J by 8 bases, with 16 bases left in between. Germline loops: CDR1 LNHDA, CDR2 SQIVND (reference sequence). The CDR3 runs 14 residues. Variable domain in full (rest from reference TRBV19 and TRBJ1-4): DGGITQSPKYLFRKEGQNVTLSCEQNLNHDAMYWYRQDPGQGLRLIYYSQIVNDFQKGDIAEGYSVSREKKESFPLTVTSAQKNPTAFYLCASSLTGPLEKLFFGSGTQLSVL.

The chain combines TRBV6-5 with TRBJ1-1; 8 bases fit TRBD1. The V segment lost 2 bases and the J segment 3 bases; nucleotides outside the gene matches: 11. This CDR3 spans 17 amino acids. The germline gives CDR1 MNHEY, CDR2 SVGAGI. The CDR3 loop reads CASSYNQGARGYTEAFF. In DNA form, the CDR3 reads TGTGCCAGCAGTTACAATCAGGGGGCGCGAGGGTACACTGAAGCTTTCTTT.

CDR3 in amino acids: CAWRTQGAWEKLFF. Written as DNA, the CDR3 is TGTGCCTGGAGAACCCAGGGGGCGTGGGAAAAACTGTTTTTT. The chain has TRBV30 and TRBJ1-4, with 8 positions matching TRBD1. Germline loops: CDR1 GTSNPN, CDR2 SVGIG (reference sequence). This CDR3 contains 14 residues. The V gene end was trimmed by 3 bases and the J gene end by 8 bases; junction bases not matched to a gene: 8.

This clonotype occurred many times. V is TRBV6-6 and J is TRBJ2-2, with D tentatively TRBD2 (6 bases). This CDR3 region has 13 residues. The germline V gene encodes CDR1 MNHNY and CDR2 SVGAGI (reference sequence). V shed 10 bases and J shed 4 bases, with 13 bases lying between them. CDR3 protein: CATDYGRTGELFF. DNA of the CDR3: TGTGCCACGGACTACGGTCGCACCGGGGAGCTGTTTTTT.

This clonotype was seen a handful of times. The chain is built from TRBV4-1 and TRBJ1-5; maybe TRBD1 (6 bases). Trimming took 1 base from V and 5 from J, leaving 12 bases between them. Per the germline V gene, CDR1 is MGHRA and CDR2 is YSYEKL. CDR3 length: 15 residues. The CDR3 spells CASSQGNREYQPQHF. CDR3 sequence (DNA): TGCGCCAGCAGCCAAGGCAACAGGGAATATCAGCCCCAGCATTTT.

This clonotype was counted only a few times. CDR3 loop: CAISESSTGEGYGYTF. The CDR3, as DNA: TGTGCCATCAGTGAGTCTTCGACAGGGGAGGGCTATGGCTACACCTTC. This chain uses TRBV10-3 with TRBJ1-2, with 8 bases aligning to TRBD1. Germline V gene data show CDR1 as ENHRY and CDR2 as SYGVKD. The V gene end was trimmed by 0 bases and the J gene end by 4 bases; junction bases not matched to a gene: 7. The CDR3 has 16 amino acids.

This clonotype has more than one count but fewer than ten. This chain uses TRBV7-6 with TRBJ2-1, with 8 bases aligning to TRBD2. V was clipped by 4 bases and J by 1 base; unmatched bases: 9. The CDR3 covers 17 residues. Germline values: CDR1 SGHVS, CDR2 FNYEAQ. The CDR3 here is CASSSGRGVRSYNEQFF. CDR3 DNA: TGTGCCAGCAGCTCCGGGAGGGGCGTTAGGTCCTACAATGAGCAGTTCTTC.

The J gene is TRBJ2-2, the V gene TRBV3-1; 7 bases map to TRBD1. In germline, CDR1 is LGHDT, CDR2 YNNKEL (reference sequence). The CDR3 is 17 residues long. The J segment lost 6 bases and the V segment lost 0 bases, leaving 10 bases of the junction unmatched. The CDR3 DNA sequence: TGTGCCAGCAGCCAAGATACCGGGACAGACCTCCCCGGGGAGCTGTTTTTT. Its translation: CASSQDTGTDLPGELFF. Full variable domain (rest looked up from reference TRBV3-1 and TRBJ2-2): DTAVSQTPKYLVTQMGNDKSIKCEQNLGHDTMYWYKQDSKKFLKIMFSYNNKELIINETVPNRFSPKSPDKAHLNLHINSLELGDSAVYFCASSQDTGTDLPGELFFGEGSRLTVL.

In its sample, this clonotype was seen a few times. J is TRBJ1-2 and V is TRBV12-3 or TRBV12-4, with D uncertain. The CDR3 has 13 amino acids. V shed 6 bases and J shed 3 bases, with 11 bases lying between them. The CDR3 loop reads CASSLKRDYGYTF. The CDR3 DNA follows: TGTGCCAGCAGCCTGAAGAGGGACTATGGCTACACCTTC.

This clonotype appeared many times. The chain is built from TRBV24-1 and TRBJ2-1; D perhaps matches TRBD2 (6 bases). CDR1 is KGHDR and CDR2 is SFDVKD in the germline V gene. The CDR3 is 16 residues long. Trimming took 5 bases from V and 2 from J, leaving 15 bases between them. CDR3 nucleotides: TGTGCCACCAGTGTCGGCGGGAAATACCCCTACAATGAGCAGTTCTTC. It codes for CATSVGGKYPYNEQFF.

This chain links TRBV5-5 with TRBJ2-1, with D uncertain. Trimming stripped 1 base from V and 9 bases from J, with 11 bases between. The germline gives CDR1 SGHKS, CDR2 YYEKEE (reference sequence). The CDR3 extends over 13 amino acids. CDR3 sequence: CASSLTSAGEQFF. In DNA form, the CDR3 reads TGTGCCAGCAGCTTGACTTCTGCAGGTGAGCAGTTCTTC.

The J gene is TRBJ2-3, the V gene TRBV20-1; possible D gene TRBD1, 5 bases. The CDR3 spans 16 residues. Germline lookup yields CDR1 DFQATT and CDR2 SNEGSKA (reference sequence). The V gene lost 3 bases and the J gene lost 6 bases, with 22 bases spanning the gap. The CDR3 region has the DNA TGCAGTGCTAGGAACCCTTCCAGGGTGGTAGAGGATACGCAGTATTTT. This sequence encodes CSARNPSRVVEDTQYF.

This clonotype appeared many times. This chain uses TRBV11-2 with TRBJ2-7; D not certain. With 2 bases removed from V and 3 bases from J, the gap between germline ends came to 11 bases. The CDR3 contains 14 residues. From germline, CDR1 is SGHAT and CDR2 FQNNGV. CDR3: CASSLSRSYYEQYV. In nucleotides, the CDR3 is TGTGCCAGCAGCTTAAGTCGGAGCTACTACGAGCAGTACGTC.

The chain joins TRBV29-1 to TRBJ2-5; no firm D call. Between the trimmed V and J ends, which lost 7 bases and 3 bases, there was a span of 6 bases. The length of the CDR3 is 10 residues. The germline gives CDR1 SQVTM, CDR2 ANQGSEA. CDR3: CSGGEETQYF. The CDR3 DNA sequence: TGCAGCGGCGGTGAAGAGACCCAGTACTTC.

The chain couples TRBV27 to TRBJ2-7; 8 nucleotides align to TRBD1. The CDR3 consists of 15 residues. Germline-derived CDR1 and CDR2 are MNHEY and SMNVEV (reference sequence). The V gene end was trimmed by 6 bases and the J gene end by 1 base; junction bases not matched to a gene: 8. The CDR3 is CASSPGTGLSYEQYF. The CDR3 DNA reads TGTGCCAGCAGCCCAGGGACAGGTTTATCCTACGAGCAGTACTTC.

CDR3 protein: CASMTPLQTSQHF. The CDR3 DNA is TGTGCCAGTATGACACCCCTACAGACTTCCCAGCATTTT. The chain joins TRBV19 to TRBJ1-5; D gene ambiguous. The CDR3 contains 13 residues. Germline V gene sequence: CDR1 LNHDA, CDR2 SQIVND (reference sequence). The germline V and J ends were trimmed by 7 bases and 11 bases, with 18 bases remaining between them.

This clonotype appeared a few times. One junction end does not reproduce the germline sequence, and a read error may be involved. The rearrangement joins TRBV7-8 to TRBJ1-1, with D hard to call. There are 14 residues in the CDR3. Germline V gene sequence: CDR1 SGHVS, CDR2 FQNEAQ. CDR3 coding DNA: TGTGCCAGCAGCCCAGACCGAGTGAAAACTGAAGCTTTCTTT. The encoded protein is CASSPDRVKTEAFF.

The table lists this clonotype with many counts. This chain joins TRBV15 and TRBJ1-5; 9 bases fit TRBD1. V was pared by 4 bases and J by 2 bases, with 3 bases of the junction left unmatched. The germline V gene encodes CDR1 LNHNV and CDR2 YYDKDF (reference sequence). CDR3 length equals 15 residues. The CDR3 reads CATSTGDRGNQPQHF. As DNA, the CDR3 is TGTGCCACCAGCACGGGGGACAGGGGCAATCAGCCCCAGCATTTT.

This chain connects TRBV29-1 to TRBJ1-2; D remains unclear. This CDR3 has 13 amino acids. The germline gives CDR1 SQVTM, CDR2 ANQGSEA. Trimming pared 4 bases from V and 8 bases from J, leaving 17 bases between. Written as DNA, the CDR3 is TGCAGCGTTGGGCGGCGACAAGCGAGGGGCTACACCTTC. Its protein product is CSVGRRQARGYTF.